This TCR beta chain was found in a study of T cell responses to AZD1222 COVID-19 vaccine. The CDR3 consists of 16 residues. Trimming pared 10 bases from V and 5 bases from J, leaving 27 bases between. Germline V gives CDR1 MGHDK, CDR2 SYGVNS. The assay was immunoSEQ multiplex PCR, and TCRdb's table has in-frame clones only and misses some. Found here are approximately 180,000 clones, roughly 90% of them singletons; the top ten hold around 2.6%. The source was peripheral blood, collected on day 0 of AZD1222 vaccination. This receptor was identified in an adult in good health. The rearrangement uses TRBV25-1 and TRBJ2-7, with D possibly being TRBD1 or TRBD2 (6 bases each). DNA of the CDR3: TGTGCCATCCCGACGAGGGGGAGGACTATTGCGAACGAGCAGTACTTC. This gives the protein CAIPTRGRTIANEQYF.